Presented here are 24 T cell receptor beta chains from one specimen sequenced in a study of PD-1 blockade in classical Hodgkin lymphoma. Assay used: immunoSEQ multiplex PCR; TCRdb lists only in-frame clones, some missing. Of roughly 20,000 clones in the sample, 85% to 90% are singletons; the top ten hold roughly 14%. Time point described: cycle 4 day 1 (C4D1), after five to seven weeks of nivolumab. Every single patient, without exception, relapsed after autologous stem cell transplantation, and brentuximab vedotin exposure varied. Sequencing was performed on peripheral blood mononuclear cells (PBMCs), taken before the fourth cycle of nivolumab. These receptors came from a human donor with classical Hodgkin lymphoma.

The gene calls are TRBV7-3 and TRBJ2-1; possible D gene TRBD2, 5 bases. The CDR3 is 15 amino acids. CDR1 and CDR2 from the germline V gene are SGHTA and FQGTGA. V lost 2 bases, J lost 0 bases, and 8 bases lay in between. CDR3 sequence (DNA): TGTGCCAGCAGCTTACTGGGGAGCTCCTACAATGAGCAGTTCTTC. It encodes CASSLLGSSYNEQFF.

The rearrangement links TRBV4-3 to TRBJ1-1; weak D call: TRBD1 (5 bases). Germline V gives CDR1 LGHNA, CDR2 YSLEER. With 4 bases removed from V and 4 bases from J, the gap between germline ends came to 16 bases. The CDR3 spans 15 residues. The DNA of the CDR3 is TGCGCCAGCAGCCCCCGACCGGGGGAGGGCACTGAAGCTTTCTTT. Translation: CASSPRPGEGTEAFF.

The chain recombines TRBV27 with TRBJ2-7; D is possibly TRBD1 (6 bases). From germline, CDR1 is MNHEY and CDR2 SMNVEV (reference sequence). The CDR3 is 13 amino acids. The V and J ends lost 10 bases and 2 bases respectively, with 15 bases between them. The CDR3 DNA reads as TGTGCCACCTCCAGGGGTACCGCCTACGAGCAGTACTTC. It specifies CATSRGTAYEQYF.

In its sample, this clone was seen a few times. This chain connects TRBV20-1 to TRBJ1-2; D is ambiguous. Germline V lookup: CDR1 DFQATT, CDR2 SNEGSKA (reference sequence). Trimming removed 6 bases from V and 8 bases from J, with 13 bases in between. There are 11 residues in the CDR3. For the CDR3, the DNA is TGCAGTGCCCAATCAGACGTGGGCTACACCTTC. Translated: CSAQSDVGYTF.

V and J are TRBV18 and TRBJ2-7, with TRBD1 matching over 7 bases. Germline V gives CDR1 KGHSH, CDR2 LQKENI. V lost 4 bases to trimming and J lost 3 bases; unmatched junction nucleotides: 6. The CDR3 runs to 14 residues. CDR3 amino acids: CASSHRDSNYEQYF. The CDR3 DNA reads TGTGCCAGCTCACACCGGGACAGCAACTACGAGCAGTACTTC. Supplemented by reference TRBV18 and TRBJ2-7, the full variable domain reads NAGVMQNPRHLVRRRGQEARLRCSPMKGHSHVYWYRQLPEEGLKFMVYLQKENIIDESGMPKERFSAEFPKEGPSILRIQQVVRGDSAAYFCASSHRDSNYEQYFGPGTRLTVT.

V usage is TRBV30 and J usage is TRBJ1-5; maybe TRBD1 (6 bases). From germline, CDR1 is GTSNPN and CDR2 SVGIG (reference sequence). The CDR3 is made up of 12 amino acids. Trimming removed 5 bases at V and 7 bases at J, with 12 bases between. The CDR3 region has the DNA TGTGCCTGGGCGAGGGGGGGACAGCCCCAGCATTTT. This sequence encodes CAWARGGQPQHF.

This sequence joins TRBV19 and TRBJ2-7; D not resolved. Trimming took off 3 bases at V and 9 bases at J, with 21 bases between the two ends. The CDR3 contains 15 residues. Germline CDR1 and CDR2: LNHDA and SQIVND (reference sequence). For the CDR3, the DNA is TGTGCCAGTAGTATCTCCGACTCCGCCTCTCATTCGCAGTACTTC. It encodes CASSISDSASHSQYF.

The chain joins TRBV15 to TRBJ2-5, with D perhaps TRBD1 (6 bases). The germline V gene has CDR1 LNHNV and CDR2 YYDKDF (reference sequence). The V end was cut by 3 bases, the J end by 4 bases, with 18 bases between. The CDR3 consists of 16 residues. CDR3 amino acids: CATSSYRAAGSETQYF. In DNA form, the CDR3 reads TGTGCCACCAGCAGCTACAGGGCTGCGGGTTCAGAGACCCAGTACTTC. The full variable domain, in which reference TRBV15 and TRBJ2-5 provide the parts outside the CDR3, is DAMVIQNPRYQVTQFGKPVTLSCSQTLNHNVMYWYQQKSSQAPKLLFHYYDKDFNNEADTPDNFQSRRPNTSFCFLDIRSPGLGDTAMYLCATSSYRAAGSETQYFGPGTRLLVL.

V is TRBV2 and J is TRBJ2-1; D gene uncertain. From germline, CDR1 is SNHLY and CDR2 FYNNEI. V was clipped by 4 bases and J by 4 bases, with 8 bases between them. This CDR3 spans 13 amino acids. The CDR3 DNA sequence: TGTGCCAGCAGTGCTAGATTTTACAATGAGCAGTTCTTC. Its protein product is CASSARFYNEQFF.

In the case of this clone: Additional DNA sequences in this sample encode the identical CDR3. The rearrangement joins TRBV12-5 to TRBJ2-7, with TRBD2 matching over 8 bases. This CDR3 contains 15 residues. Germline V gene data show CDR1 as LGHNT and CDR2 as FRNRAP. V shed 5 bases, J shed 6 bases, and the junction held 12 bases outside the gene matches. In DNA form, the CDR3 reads TGTGCTAGTGGTCCACCCGGGGGGGGCCCAACCGAGCAGTACTTC. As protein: CASGPPGGGPTEQYF.

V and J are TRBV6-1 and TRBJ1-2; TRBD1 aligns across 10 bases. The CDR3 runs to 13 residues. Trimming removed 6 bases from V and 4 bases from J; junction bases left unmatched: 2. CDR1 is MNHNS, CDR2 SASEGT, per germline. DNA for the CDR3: TGTGCCAGCAGAGGACAGGGGGGCTATGGCTACACCTTC. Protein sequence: CASRGQGGYGYTF.

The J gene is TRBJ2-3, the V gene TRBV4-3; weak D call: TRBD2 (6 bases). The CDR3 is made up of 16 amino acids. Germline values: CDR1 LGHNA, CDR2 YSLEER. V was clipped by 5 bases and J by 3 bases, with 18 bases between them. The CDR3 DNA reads TGCGCCAGCAGCATGGTGGCGACTAGGCGGACAGATACGCAGTATTTT. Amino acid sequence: CASSMVATRRTDTQYF.

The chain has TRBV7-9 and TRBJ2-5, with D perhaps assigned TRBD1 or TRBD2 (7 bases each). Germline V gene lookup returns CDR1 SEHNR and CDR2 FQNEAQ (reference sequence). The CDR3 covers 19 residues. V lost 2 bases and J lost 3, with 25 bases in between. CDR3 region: CASSLLGFREGALKETQYF. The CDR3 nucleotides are TGTGCCAGCAGCTTACTCGGCTTCAGGGAGGGGGCTTTGAAAGAGACCCAGTACTTC.

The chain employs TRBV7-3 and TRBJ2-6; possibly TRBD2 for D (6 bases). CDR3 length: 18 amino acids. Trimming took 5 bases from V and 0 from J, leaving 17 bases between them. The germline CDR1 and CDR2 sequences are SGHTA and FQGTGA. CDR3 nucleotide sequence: TGTGCCAGCAGCCTCCGCGGGGTCGGCGTCTCTGGGGCCAACGTCCTGACTTTC. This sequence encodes CASSLRGVGVSGANVLTF. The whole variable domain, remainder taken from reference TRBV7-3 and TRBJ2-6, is GAGVSQTPSNKVTEKGKYVELRCDPISGHTALYWYRQSLGQGPEFLIYFQGTGAADDSGLPNDRFFAVRPEGSVSTLKIQRTERGDSAVYLCASSLRGVGVSGANVLTFGAGSRLTVL.

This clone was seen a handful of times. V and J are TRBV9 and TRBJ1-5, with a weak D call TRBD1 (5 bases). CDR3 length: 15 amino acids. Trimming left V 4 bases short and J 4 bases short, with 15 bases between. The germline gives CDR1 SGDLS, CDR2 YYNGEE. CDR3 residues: CASSPDRDQNQPQHF. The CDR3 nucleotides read TGTGCCAGCAGCCCCGACCGGGACCAGAATCAGCCCCAGCATTTT.

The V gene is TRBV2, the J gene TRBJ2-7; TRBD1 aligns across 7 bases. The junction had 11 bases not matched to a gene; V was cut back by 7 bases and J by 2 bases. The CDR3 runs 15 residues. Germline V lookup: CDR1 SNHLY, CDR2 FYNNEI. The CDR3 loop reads CASTEEVTGAYEQYF. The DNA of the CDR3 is TGTGCCAGCACCGAGGAGGTAACAGGGGCCTACGAGCAGTACTTC.

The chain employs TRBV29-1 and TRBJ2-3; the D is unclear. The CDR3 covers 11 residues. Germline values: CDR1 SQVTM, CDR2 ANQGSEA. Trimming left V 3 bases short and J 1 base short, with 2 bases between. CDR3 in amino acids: CSVDRTDTQYF. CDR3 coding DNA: TGCAGCGTTGACCGCACAGATACGCAGTATTTT.

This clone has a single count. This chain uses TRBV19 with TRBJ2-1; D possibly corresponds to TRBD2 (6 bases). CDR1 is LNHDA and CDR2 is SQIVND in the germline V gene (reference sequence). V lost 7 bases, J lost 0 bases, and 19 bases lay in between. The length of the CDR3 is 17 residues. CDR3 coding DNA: TGTGCCAGTACCCTAGGAGGGAACCCCAGCTCCTACAATGAGCAGTTCTTC. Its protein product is CASTLGGNPSSYNEQFF.

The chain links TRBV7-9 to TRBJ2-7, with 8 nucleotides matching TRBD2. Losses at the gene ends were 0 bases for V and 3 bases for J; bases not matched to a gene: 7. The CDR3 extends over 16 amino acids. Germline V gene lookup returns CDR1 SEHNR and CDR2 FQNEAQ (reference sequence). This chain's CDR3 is CASSLAVGGRIYEQYF. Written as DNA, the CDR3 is TGTGCCAGCAGCTTAGCCGTCGGCGGGAGGATCTACGAGCAGTACTTC.

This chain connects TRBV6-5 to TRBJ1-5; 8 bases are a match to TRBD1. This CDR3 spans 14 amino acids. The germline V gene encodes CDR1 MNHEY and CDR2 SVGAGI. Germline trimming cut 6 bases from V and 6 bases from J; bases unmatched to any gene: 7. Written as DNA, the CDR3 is TGTGCCAGCAGGCTAGGACAGGGAGGTCAGCCCCAGCATTTT. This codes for CASRLGQGGQPQHF.

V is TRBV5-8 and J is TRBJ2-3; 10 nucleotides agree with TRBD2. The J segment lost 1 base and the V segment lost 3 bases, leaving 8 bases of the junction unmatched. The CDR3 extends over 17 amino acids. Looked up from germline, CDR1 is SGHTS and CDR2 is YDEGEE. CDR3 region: CASSSGVSGRGTDTQYF. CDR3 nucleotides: TGTGCCAGCAGCTCGGGCGTGAGCGGGAGGGGCACAGATACGCAGTATTTT.

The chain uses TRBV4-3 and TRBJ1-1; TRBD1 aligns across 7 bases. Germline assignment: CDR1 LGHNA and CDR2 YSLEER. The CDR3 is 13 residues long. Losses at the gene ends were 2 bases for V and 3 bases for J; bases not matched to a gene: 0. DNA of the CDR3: TGCGCCAGCAGCCAAACAGGGGACACTGAAGCTTTCTTT. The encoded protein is CASSQTGDTEAFF.

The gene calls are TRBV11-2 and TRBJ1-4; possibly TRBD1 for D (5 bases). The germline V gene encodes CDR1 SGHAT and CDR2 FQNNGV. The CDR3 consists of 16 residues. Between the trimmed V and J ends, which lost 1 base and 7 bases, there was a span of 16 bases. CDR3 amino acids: CASSLGRVGRGEKLFF. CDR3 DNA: TGTGCCAGCAGCTTAGGCAGGGTTGGAAGGGGTGAAAAACTGTTTTTT.

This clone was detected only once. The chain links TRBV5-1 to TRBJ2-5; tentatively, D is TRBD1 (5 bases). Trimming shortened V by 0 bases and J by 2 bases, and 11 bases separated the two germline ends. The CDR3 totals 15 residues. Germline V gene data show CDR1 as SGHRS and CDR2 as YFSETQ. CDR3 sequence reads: CASSLGQSGQETQYF. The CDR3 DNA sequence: TGCGCCAGCAGCTTGGGACAGTCCGGACAAGAGACCCAGTACTTC. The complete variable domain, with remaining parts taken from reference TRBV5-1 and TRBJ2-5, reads KAGVTQTPRYLIKTRGQQVTLSCSPISGHRSVSWYQQTPGQGLQFLFEYFSETQRNKGNFPGRFSGRQFSNSRSEMNVSTLELGDSALYLCASSLGQSGQETQYFGPGTRLLVL.